These 32 T cell receptor beta chains were all obtained from the same sample, sequenced in a study of T-cell reconstitution after alpha-beta-depleted transplantation in children. It was with unique molecular identifiers that the TCRbeta library was prepared. TCRdb fed the PCR reads into MiXCR, producing one record per CDR3 protein. In the table there are approximately 490,000 distinct CDR3 sequences, over 9.5% of which are singletons. The source was PBMCs, collected before TCRalphabeta/CD19-depleted stem cell transplant. These receptors were obtained from a child younger than 10 with inherited bone marrow failure, due to receive a stem cell transplant.

This clonotype was seen repeatedly, ten times or more. The chain employs TRBV30 and TRBJ1-2; D remains ambiguous. Trimming stripped 2 bases from V and 7 bases from J, with 11 bases between. This CDR3 is built from 12 residues. In germline, CDR1 is GTSNPN, CDR2 SVGIG (reference sequence). In DNA form, the CDR3 reads TGTGCCTGGAGTCCTCGGGGTTTTGGCTACACCTTC. Amino acid sequence: CAWSPRGFGYTF.

This clonotype was seen a few times. The chain couples TRBV20-1 to TRBJ1-2; D is unclear. The V gene's germline CDR1 is DFQATT and CDR2 SNEGSKA (reference sequence). With 1 base removed from V and 6 bases from J, the gap between germline ends came to 12 bases. The CDR3 has 13 residues. CDR3 nucleotides: TGCAGTGCTAGAGCGGTGGAAGGGCATGGCTACACCTTC. Its translation: CSARAVEGHGYTF.

This clonotype has a handful of counts. The chain employs TRBV5-6 and TRBJ2-7; D ambiguous. The CDR3 has 14 residues. Germline assignment: CDR1 SGHDT and CDR2 YYEEEE. Trimming removed 1 base from V and 3 bases from J, with 11 bases in between. For the CDR3, the DNA is TGTGCCAGCAGCTTGTTCACCGCCGGCTACGAGCAGTACTTC. Its protein product is CASSLFTAGYEQYF. The whole variable domain, remainder taken from reference TRBV5-6 and TRBJ2-7, is DAGVTQSPTHLIKTRGQQVTLRCSPKSGHDTVSWYQQALGQGPQFIFQYYEEEERQRGNFPDRFSGHQFPNYSSELNVNALLLGDSALYLCASSLFTAGYEQYFGPGTRLTVT.

This clonotype occurred many times. The chain recombines TRBV9 with TRBJ2-2; 8 nucleotides agree with TRBD2. CDR3 length: 15 amino acids. J gave up 2 bases and V 3 bases, and 3 bases lay outside the gene matches. Germline CDR1 and CDR2: SGDLS and YYNGEE. The CDR3 reads CASSESGRNTGELFF. CDR3 sequence (DNA): TGTGCCAGCAGCGAAAGCGGGAGAAACACCGGGGAGCTGTTTTTT.

There are many counts of this clonotype. V gene TRBV24-1 combines with J gene TRBJ2-3, with 7 positions matching TRBD1. Germline V gene lookup returns CDR1 KGHDR and CDR2 SFDVKD. V was clipped by 3 bases and J by 3 bases; unmatched bases: 8. This CDR3 comprises 16 residues. CDR3 bases: TGTGCCACCAGTGATCCGAGGACAGGCCCAACAGATACGCAGTATTTT. As protein: CATSDPRTGPTDTQYF.

This clonotype showed up many times. The CDR3 sequence is CASSLPTGADNEQFF. The DNA of the CDR3 is TGTGCCAGCAGTCTTCCGACAGGGGCGGACAATGAGCAGTTCTTC. This chain uses TRBV12-3 or TRBV12-4 with TRBJ2-1; 8 nucleotides align to TRBD1. The CDR3 has 15 amino acids. V shed 5 bases and J 5 bases; nucleotides not matched to a gene: 8.

The V and J genes are TRBV9 and TRBJ2-7; possible D gene TRBD1, 6 bases. The CDR3 has 14 amino acids. CDR1 SGDLS and CDR2 YYNGEE come from the germline V gene. Trimming pared 2 bases from V and 4 bases from J, leaving 13 bases between. CDR3 residues: CASSVGVGAYEQYF. The CDR3 coding sequence is TGTGCCAGCAGCGTTGGGGTGGGGGCTTACGAGCAGTACTTC.

This clonotype was recorded many times. V is TRBV7-2 and J is TRBJ2-3; 7 bases are shared with TRBD2. This CDR3 is built from 17 residues. Germline V CDR1 and CDR2: SGHTA, FQGNSA. Trimming took 5 bases from V and 2 from J; bases not matched to a gene: 13. The CDR3 protein is CASSVSWREYVTDTQYF. The CDR3, as DNA: TGTGCCAGCAGCGTATCTTGGCGGGAGTATGTCACAGATACGCAGTATTTT.

Ten or more counts support this clonotype. The chain links TRBV27 to TRBJ2-5; TRBD2 agrees at 7 bases. The CDR3 is 16 amino acids. Trimming cost V 5 bases and J 4 bases; bases outside gene matches: 13. CDR1 MNHEY and CDR2 SMNVEV come from the germline V gene (reference sequence). The CDR3 DNA follows: TGTGCCAGCAGTCCGGGGGACTACTTCGGTGGAGAGACCCAGTACTTC. As protein: CASSPGDYFGGETQYF.

Ten or more counts support this clonotype. The gene calls are TRBV4-1 and TRBJ2-7; 8 bases are a match to TRBD2. The CDR3 length is 14 residues. V shed 5 bases and J 7 bases; nucleotides not matched to a gene: 10. Germline CDR1 and CDR2: MGHRA and YSYEKL. The DNA of the CDR3 is TGCGCCAGCAGCGCCGGGACTAGGGACCTTGAGCAGTACTTC. This translates into CASSAGTRDLEQYF.

This clonotype was found many times. The gene calls are TRBV4-3 and TRBJ2-1; D is perhaps TRBD1 (6 bases). This CDR3 spans 14 amino acids. V lost 3 bases to trimming and J lost 5 bases, with 11 bases between them. Germline lookup yields CDR1 LGHNA and CDR2 YSLEER. CDR3 coding DNA: TGCGCCAGCAGCCACACAGGGTCAAACAATGAGCAGTTCTTC. It yields the protein CASSHTGSNNEQFF.

This clonotype was recorded many times. The rearrangement links TRBV28 to TRBJ1-1; D is unresolved. CDR1 and CDR2 from the germline V gene are MDHEN and SYDVKM. This CDR3 has 14 amino acids. V was clipped by 3 bases and J by 1 base, with 9 bases between them. The CDR3 protein is CASSLRTANTEAFF. The CDR3 DNA reads as TGTGCCAGCAGTTTGCGCACAGCGAACACTGAAGCTTTCTTT.

As to this clonotype: A much larger clone differs by one base, so this may be a read error. The rearrangement joins TRBV10-3 to TRBJ1-1, with D possibly being TRBD1 (5 bases). Germline V gene data show CDR1 as ENHRY and CDR2 as SYGVKD. The CDR3 loop spans 12 amino acids. Trimming left V 2 bases short and J 5 bases short, with 6 bases between. The CDR3 region is CAISEGATEAFF. The DNA of the CDR3 is TGTGCCATCAGTGAGGGGGCAACTGAAGCTTTCTTT.

This clonotype was recorded many times. The chain joins TRBV4-3 to TRBJ2-2; 13 bases align to TRBD2. The CDR3 is made up of 16 amino acids. CDR1 is LGHNA, CDR2 YSLEER, per germline. With 4 bases clipped from V and 6 bases from J, the junction kept 5 bases outside the gene matches. The CDR3 DNA reads as TGCGCCAGCAGCCCGGGACTAGCGGGAACGGCCGGGGAGCTGTTTTTT. Its protein is CASSPGLAGTAGELFF.

There are many counts of this clonotype. The genes are TRBV12-3 or TRBV12-4 and TRBJ2-6; weak D call: TRBD2 (5 bases). Trimming took off 8 bases at V and 4 bases at J, with 12 bases between the two ends. The CDR3 sequence is 14 residues long. CDR3 nucleotide sequence: TGTGCCAGCCAGAGGGCGGGCGGGGCCAACGTCCTGACTTTC. It is translated as CASQRAGGANVLTF.

This clonotype was seen at least ten times. This chain uses TRBV9 with TRBJ2-4; 9 bases are a match to TRBD2. Germline V gives CDR1 SGDLS, CDR2 YYNGEE. Unmatched junction bases numbered 10, after V lost 0 bases and J lost 9 bases. CDR3 size: 16 residues. The CDR3 reads CASSVGPPAGGAIQYF. The CDR3 region has the DNA TGTGCCAGCAGCGTAGGCCCCCCGGCGGGGGGGGCCATTCAGTACTTC.

This clonotype was seen repeatedly, ten times or more. This rearrangement joins TRBV5-1 to TRBJ2-7; 11 nucleotides line up with TRBD2. Trimming took 4 bases from V and 7 from J; bases not matched to a gene: 7. CDR1 is SGHRS, CDR2 YFSETQ, per germline. This CDR3 spans 14 amino acids. The CDR3: CASSLTSGDEEQYF. Here the CDR3 DNA reads TGCGCCAGCAGCCTGACTAGCGGGGACGAGGAGCAGTACTTC.

In this sample, this clonotype turned up many times. DNA of the CDR3: TGTGCCAGCGCAATAAGGGTCGGAATTAATGAAAAACTGTTTTTT. It codes for CASAIRVGINEKLFF. This chain uses TRBV12-3 or TRBV12-4 with TRBJ1-4, with D uncertain. The V and J ends lost 8 bases and 4 bases respectively, with 17 bases between them. This CDR3 has 15 residues.

At least ten counts were recorded for this clonotype. The J gene is TRBJ2-5, the V gene TRBV20-1, with TRBD2 matching over 8 bases. Germline V gene sequence: CDR1 DFQATT, CDR2 SNEGSKA (reference sequence). The length of the CDR3 is 19 residues. The J segment lost 1 base and the V segment lost 6 bases, leaving 22 bases of the junction unmatched. DNA of the CDR3: TGCAGTGCCACCAATGCCAGGGGAAAAGCGGGAGAGGCCCAAGAGACCCAGTACTTC. It specifies CSATNARGKAGEAQETQYF.

In its sample, this clonotype was seen many times. The V call is TRBV20-1, the J call TRBJ2-3; D is undetermined. In germline, CDR1 is DFQATT, CDR2 SNEGSKA (reference sequence). The V end was cut by 0 bases, the J end by 12 bases, with 25 bases between. The CDR3 contains 16 residues. CDR3 bases: TGCAGTGCTAGAGATAAAGTTCCCTTAGGAAGCAGCCGACAGTATTTT. This codes for CSARDKVPLGSSRQYF.

In its sample, this clonotype was seen many times. The chain combines TRBV15 with TRBJ1-1, with a possible D match to TRBD1 (6 bases). The CDR3 is made up of 13 amino acids. The germline V gene encodes CDR1 LNHNV and CDR2 YYDKDF (reference sequence). V was shortened by 6 bases and J by 5 bases, with 13 bases between the two germline ends. This CDR3 reads CATRGGAGTEAFF. The CDR3 DNA sequence: TGTGCCACCAGAGGGGGGGCAGGAACTGAAGCTTTCTTT.

The table lists this clonotype with many counts. CDR3 coding DNA: TGCGCCAGCAGCAGGGGACTAGCAGTCCATCAAGAGACCCAGTACTTC. Protein product: CASSRGLAVHQETQYF. The genes are TRBV4-1 and TRBJ2-5, with 9 bases matching TRBD2. The CDR3 loop spans 16 amino acids. V gave up 5 bases and J gave up 2 bases; unmatched junction bases: 9. Germline V gene lookup returns CDR1 MGHRA and CDR2 YSYEKL.

This clonotype showed up just a few times. The J gene is TRBJ2-2, the V gene TRBV20-1; D is ambiguous. V was pared by 2 bases and J by 3 bases, with 7 bases between. This CDR3 contains 13 residues. The germline V gene has CDR1 DFQATT and CDR2 SNEGSKA (reference sequence). The CDR3 region has the DNA TGCAGTGCTAGACCCGACTACACCGGGGAGCTGTTTTTT. Its translation: CSARPDYTGELFF.

This clonotype was found many times. The CDR3 region is CASSILAGSTEAFF. The DNA for the CDR3 is TGTGCCAGTAGTATCTTGGCGGGAAGCACTGAAGCTTTCTTT. The V and J genes are TRBV19 and TRBJ1-1; no clear D. Germline lookup yields CDR1 LNHDA and CDR2 SQIVND (reference sequence). This CDR3 spans 14 amino acids. V was shortened by 3 bases and J by 4 bases, with 12 bases between the two germline ends.

This clonotype appeared many times. V usage is TRBV7-8 and J usage is TRBJ2-1, with D uncertain. V lost 1 base, J lost 8 bases, and 6 bases lay in between. Germline values: CDR1 SGHVS, CDR2 FQNEAQ. The CDR3 length is 12 residues. DNA for the CDR3: TGTGCCAGCAGCTTAGTTAACTATGAGCAGTTCTTC. Translated: CASSLVNYEQFF.

This clonotype occurred many times. V gene TRBV7-6 combines with J gene TRBJ2-7, with a tentative D call TRBD2 (5 bases). The CDR3 extends over 14 amino acids. V lost 5 bases and J 3 bases, leaving 14 bases between the germline ends. Germline V gene data show CDR1 as SGHVS and CDR2 as FNYEAQ. The CDR3 nucleotides are TGTGCCAGCAGCCCCCCGGGGTCTGTCTACGAGCAGTACTTC. It encodes CASSPPGSVYEQYF.

This rearrangement joins TRBV27 to TRBJ2-3; the D gene is possibly TRBD2 (5 bases). V gave up 8 bases and J gave up 1 base, with 16 bases separating them. The CDR3 is 15 residues long. Germline loops: CDR1 MNHEY, CDR2 SMNVEV (reference sequence). The CDR3 DNA reads as TGTGCCAGCTCCTACTTGGACGGGGGCACAGATACGCAGTATTTT. Amino acid sequence: CASSYLDGGTDTQYF.

The chain joins TRBV27 to TRBJ2-1, with 10 positions matching TRBD2. The J segment lost 8 bases and the V segment lost 5 bases, leaving 6 bases of the junction unmatched. The CDR3 loop spans 14 amino acids. CDR1 and CDR2 from the germline V gene are MNHEY and SMNVEV (reference sequence). This CDR3 is CASSLAGVSYEQFF. DNA of the CDR3: TGTGCCAGCAGTCTAGCGGGAGTTAGCTATGAGCAGTTCTTC.

This clonotype was detected many times. The chain joins TRBV28 to TRBJ2-4; 9 bases line up with TRBD2. CDR1 is MDHEN and CDR2 is SYDVKM in the germline V gene. CDR3 size: 14 residues. V was clipped by 4 bases and J by 6 bases; unmatched bases: 4. The CDR3 region is CASSWREGRNIQYF. DNA for the CDR3: TGTGCCAGCAGTTGGCGGGAGGGGAGAAACATTCAGTACTTC. Looking up the rest from reference TRBV28 and TRBJ2-4 gives the full variable domain: DVKVTQSSRYLVKRTGEKVFLECVQDMDHENMFWYRQDPGLGLRLIYFSYDVKMKEKGDIPEGYSVSREKKERFSLILESASTNQTSMYLCASSWREGRNIQYFGAGTRLSVL.

This clonotype was seen at least ten times. The J gene is TRBJ2-3, the V gene TRBV20-1, with D unresolved. Germline values: CDR1 DFQATT, CDR2 SNEGSKA (reference sequence). The CDR3 totals 13 residues. Trimming left V 6 bases short and J 0 bases short, with 10 bases between. CDR3 protein: CSALSSSTDTQYF. DNA of the CDR3: TGCAGTGCACTTAGCAGTAGCACAGATACGCAGTATTTT.

This clonotype was observed many times. The chain uses TRBV7-6 and TRBJ1-6; D is perhaps TRBD1 (6 bases). Germline CDR1 SGHVS, CDR2 FNYEAQ. The CDR3 loop spans 13 amino acids. V was pared by 1 base and J by 10 bases, with 8 bases between. The CDR3 DNA reads TGTGCCAGCAGCTTAGACAGGGACTCACCCCTCCACTTT. This sequence encodes CASSLDRDSPLHF.

This clonotype came up many times. J is TRBJ2-5 and V is TRBV12-3 or TRBV12-4; 7 bases match TRBD1. The V gene end was trimmed by 6 bases and the J gene end by 1 base; junction bases not matched to a gene: 2. The CDR3 is 13 amino acids. The CDR3 sequence: CASRWTGQETQYF. The CDR3, as DNA: TGTGCCAGCAGGTGGACAGGCCAAGAGACCCAGTACTTC.